This T cell receptor beta chain is drawn from a study of cytomegalovirus exposure and HLA in healthy donors. The study's findings and limits: Indistinguishable V segments, including TRBV6-2 and TRBV6-3, were excluded.

The CDR3 has 16 residues. After removal of 7 bases from V and 9 bases from J, the junction contained 11 bases not matched to a gene. Germline CDR1 reads MNHEY; CDR2 reads SMNVEV (reference sequence). A single count supports this clone. Its antigen remains unknown. The PCR ran on 60 Vbeta and 13 Jbeta primers. The protocol was immunoSEQ multiplex PCR, while the TCRdb copy is restricted to in-frame clones and leaves out a portion. Found here are 110,000 to 150,000 clones, approximately 81% of them singletons; the top ten hold approximately 4.2%. Sequenced material: PBMCs. V and J are TRBV27 and TRBJ1-6; TRBD1 matches at 11 bases. The clonotype originates from a middle-aged woman in good health and CMV-seropositive. The DNA of the CDR3 is TGTGCCAGCACTCCAACGGACAGGGGGCTGAGTTCACCCCTCCACTTT. Translating gives CASTPTDRGLSSPLHF.